This T cell receptor beta chain stems from a study of blood T cell repertoires in COVID-19. Authors' analysis steps: Amplified reference gene primers provided the basis for estimating nucleated cell counts. The assay was immunoSEQ multiplex PCR, and TCRdb's table has in-frame clones only and misses some. V, J and clone size are taken as reported in that table, and D and trimming were inferred from the DNA itself. This repertoire shows about 210,000 clones, around 83% found once; its top ten account for roughly a tenth. The source is a man over 45 with active or convalescent COVID-19. The sequencing sample was made of peripheral blood.

DNA of the CDR3: TGCGCCAGCAGCCAAGAGGGGCCAGGGAGGATTACCGGGGAGCTGTTTTTT. Translated, it gives CASSQEGPGRITGELFF. This chain links TRBV4-3 with TRBJ2-2, with D maybe TRBD2 (6 bases). V was shortened by 0 bases and J by 5 bases, with 16 bases between the two germline ends. The CDR3 covers 17 residues. CDR1 and CDR2 from the germline V gene are LGHNA and YSLEER.